This T cell receptor beta chain was recorded in a study of identifying expanded T cells in peripheral blood (dated by TCRdb to 2018 to 2020). Background on the whole study: Technical replicates were generated by sequencing separate aliquots of the same genomic DNA pool, with four replicates compared pairwise.

During the collection period, no immune events, such as infections, were documented for the healthy donors. To calibrate time-dependent variance in a beta-binomial model of T-cell clone differential abundance, blood repertoires from healthy donors were used as a training cohort. The training cohort was composed of some ten healthy donors, 3 female and 7 male. The donors were between about 29 and 64 years old, with an average age of 43 years. Whole blood, obtained from a commercial supplier, was collected from each healthy donor at three time points spaced approximately 13 days apart. For immunosequencing, genomic DNA was extracted from whole blood that had not been sorted. Overall study results and their limits: About 1.3 differentially abundant clones were flagged by the binomial model between technical replicates, whereas about 15 and 18 were flagged over approximately two weeks and four weeks, respectively. For all healthy donors, the variance in clone template counts between two-week samples rose significantly as total template count increased. The beta-binomial model significantly reduced the number of clones called differentially abundant and the false-positive rate across all healthy-donor time intervals. The authors expected biological variance in healthy repertoires might increase further over much longer intervals such as months to years.

V is clipped by 2 bases and J by 4 bases, and the sequence between their germline boundaries is 8 bases long. Measured from the cysteine to the phenylalanine, the CDR3 is 14 residues long. Just the 42-base CDR3 DNA is kept, in frame starting at base 1. From the germline V gene (reference sequence), CDR1 is MNHNY and CDR2 is SVGAGI. The immunoSEQ Assay, which uses bias-controlled multiplex PCR amplification of genomic DNA, was used to profile TCRbeta CDR3 regions. The original pipeline was this. The absolute abundance of each unique TCRbeta CDR3 region was quantified after sequences were collapsed and filtered. Differential abundance was tested with two models: a binomial (Fisher-equivalent) model and a beta-binomial model that adds time-dependent variance fitted from healthy donors. Any clone with fewer than 5 combined templates was excluded, and a clone was called differentially abundant if its Benjamini-Hochberg FDR was below 0.01. In the beta-binomial model, variance was expressed as a function of the total template count across the two samples, in the form v = (b*log(k)+a)^2. TCRdb mirrors the immuneACCESS table, restricted to in-frame sequences. Some clones are absent from its copies; in checked studies, under half trace to an unresolved V gene, and the reason for the others is unknown. V and J calls and clone size follow that table, whereas D and trimming were derived from the DNA. The sample records more than 75,000 clones, approximately 86% of which are singletons. Of the sample, around 6% falls within the top ten clones.

Notes on this clone: The clone's antigen remains unknown. Per-base qualities were not stored, and no clone one base away is much larger.

Specimen: blood. The chain was built from TRBV6-6 and TRBJ1-4, and TRBD1 may be the D gene, going by 6 matching bases. The clonotype originates from a person between 18 and 75 years old in good health. The CDR3 region: CASSYAGDNEKLFF. Read as DNA, the sequence is TGTGCCAGCAGTTACGCAGGGGATAATGAAAAACTGTTTTTT.